This TCR beta chain was captured in a study of early T cells in non-severe SARS-CoV-2 infection (dated by TCRdb to the early 2020s). Regarding the study in general: TCR sequencing used bulk RNA from unsorted whole blood, so alpha and beta chains could not be paired. On the study overall, not on this receptor specifically: VDJdb matching was skewed toward anti-spike CD8 responses, so virus-specific expansions were likely underestimated and private and CD4 specificities were missed.

The library was made by 5' RACE. The data were produced on a NextSeq 500. In the TCR library protocol, unique molecular identifiers were attached to individual cDNA molecules to correct for PCR bias and sequencing error. Sequencing covered both TCR alpha and beta chains, and within each sample the abundances of alpha and beta sequences were tightly co-correlated. The study's processing was this. V gene, J gene and CDR3 annotation of TCR sequences was performed with Decombinator V4. TCRs were defined as expanded if a significant change between any two time points was detected under a Poisson model with p below 0.0001. TCR abundances were normalised to the total number of TCRs sequenced per sample and expressed as counts per million. TRAV1-2 paired with TRAJ12, TRAJ20 or TRAJ33 defined MAIT TCRs, while TRAV10 paired with TRAJ18 defined iNKT TCRs. VDJdb, accessed 1 November 2021, was searched for CMV, EBV and SARS-CoV-2 annotated TCRs, excluding TCRs annotated for multiple antigens. The public reads were reprocessed in TCRdb via fastp at Q25 and MiXCR, keeping in-frame beta chains. Rows matching on CDR3 protein sequence are summarized as one entry with the most common DNA and genes. These V and J calls are TCRdb output, not the study's own analysis. This sample is represented by 87,000 or so distinct CDR3 sequences; 13% to 15% of them were singletons. Roughly 6% of the sample is in the top ten clones.

V loses 6 bases, J loses 5 bases, and the germline ends lie 11 bases apart. From the cysteine through the phenylalanine, the CDR3 covers 13 amino acids. Only CDR3 DNA remains: 39 bases, in frame from the first base. This was a case-control study nested in a cohort of healthcare workers in London, UK, who had nasopharyngeal swab PCR tests and blood samples taken every week. Between 23 and 31 March 2020, the week of the UK lockdown, healthcare workers were enrolled and then followed up weekly for as long as 16 weeks. This clonotype has a count of ten or more. There is no known antigen for this receptor. One base away there is no much larger clone; base qualities are not given.

The sequence was collected from an adult who was a healthcare worker with PCR-confirmed SARS-CoV-2 infection or an uninfected control (not recorded which). The material sequenced was whole blood. The rearranged segments are TRBV12-3 or TRBV12-4 and TRBJ1-5; the best D guess is TRBD1, with 6 bases matching. This receptor carries the CDR3 CASSQTGYQPQHF. The sequenced DNA: TGTGCCAGCAGCCAGACAGGTTATCAGCCCCAGCATTTT.